A selection of T cell receptor beta chains follows, all from one sample in a study of PD-1 blockade in mismatch repair-deficient tumors. Sequenced by immunoSEQ multiplex PCR; TCRdb stores in-frame clones only, minus some. The data contain 70,000 to 90,000 clones, approximately 81% of them singletons. This material consisted of peripheral blood, taken 44 weeks after starting pembrolizumab. These receptors came from an adult with mismatch repair-deficient cancer. CDR3s include the opening cysteine and the closing phenylalanine or tryptophan.

CDR3aa,v_gene,len,j_gene
CASSPNGDTEAFF,TRBV18,13,TRBJ1-1
CASSINRQGGTEAFF,TRBV19,15,TRBJ1-1
CASSPTGNEQFF,TRBV6-6,12,TRBJ2-1
CASSYSAGGDQETQYF,TRBV6-6,16,TRBJ2-5
CASSPRPEGNQPQHF,TRBV18,15,TRBJ1-5
CASGRDRAVQPQHF,TRBV19,14,TRBJ1-5
CASSVQGDPFHEQYF,TRBV9,15,TRBJ2-7
CASSMTGNPYEQYF,TRBV7-9,14,TRBJ2-7
CASSPILAGTDTQYF,TRBV18,15,TRBJ2-3
CASSLRSSGSTETQYF,TRBV7-9,16,TRBJ2-5
CASSLRGGSSGANVLTF,TRBV27,17,TRBJ2-6
CASSQSVRGLGETQYF,TRBV23-1,16,TRBJ2-5